This T cell receptor (beta chain) comes out of a study of T cell repertoires in cytomegalovirus infection. Study-wide background: Well-studied HLA-B-restricted epitopes and recently identified HLA-C-restricted epitopes of CMV were both used in the study.

Findings of the study overall: Within the response measured ex vivo, HLA-C-restricted CMV-specific TCR beta clonotypes were dominant. Identification of carriers of CMV plus the relevant HLA was performed using cumulative public TCR beta family frequency.

This clonotype turned up a few times. Its antigen is unidentified. The CDR3 runs 14 residues. Germline CDR1 is MDHEN and CDR2 is SYDVKM. With 0 bases removed from V and 4 bases from J, the gap between germline ends came to 9 bases. TCRdb fed the reads into MiXCR, producing one record per CDR3 protein. Among about 24,000 distinct CDR3 sequences listed, 22% were seen once. The chain uses TRBV28 and TRBJ2-5; D is unclear. The clonotype originates from a human donor in good health (CMV status not recorded). Some clones in this sample may be carry-over from other donors' samples. Specimen: CD8+ T cells from cultured PBMCs, collected from culture after CMV antigen stimulation. The CDR3 DNA reads as TGTGCCAGCAGTTTATGGCGCGACCGAGAGACCCAGTACTTC. It specifies CASSLWRDRETQYF.